This T cell receptor (beta chain) was sequenced in a study of CD8 T cells in Susac syndrome (dated by TCRdb to 2018 to 2020). With respect to the entire study: Repertoire sequencing was used to test whether CD8+ T cell activation and differentiation in Susac syndrome was antigen driven.

CDR1 and CDR2, per the germline V gene, are SQVTM and ANQGSEA. Trimming takes 4 bases off V and 7 bases off J; junction bases not matched to a gene: 7. The CDR3 sequence holds 14 residues, the cysteine and phenylalanine included. Only CDR3 DNA is held: 42 bases, read in frame from base 1. Details on this clonotype: Its antigen target is currently unknown. Base qualities are missing; no much larger clone stands one base away.

Peripheral blood CD8+ and CD4+ T cells from healthy donors, Susac syndrome patients and multiple sclerosis patients were profiled by high-throughput TCR beta sequencing. Treatment-naive patients with stable or active relapsing-remitting disease fulfilling revised McDonald criteria were used as multiple sclerosis controls. Bulk CD8+ and CD4+ T cells were purified by magnetic negative isolation, whereas CD8+ TEMRA cells were enriched by FACS. Blood was drawn into EDTA tubes, processed within 24 hours, and PBMCs were isolated by density gradient centrifugation. PBMCs destined for TCR sequencing were cryopreserved in liquid nitrogen and later thawed in a 37 °C water bath. Purity of sorted or isolated CD4+, CD8+ and CD8+ TEMRA cells was at least 90%. Results the study describes overall, beyond this receptor: The number of individuals in the TCR sequencing and HLA analysis was recognized as being relatively small.

RNA was extracted with the RNeasy kit and roughly 0.45 to 1 ug was reverse transcribed using random hexamers. The immunoSEQ multiplex PCR assay, covering 54 Vbeta and 13 Jbeta segments, was used to amplify TCR beta CDR3 regions. PCR amplification bias was corrected by using a synthetic template baseline for primer optimization and computational correction. From the authors' description of their analysis: Reads were annotated to V, D and J genes according to IMGT and were analyzed with immunoSEQ Analyzer, with only productive sequences retained. Clonality was calculated as one minus the Shannon entropy normalized by log2 of the number of productive unique sequences. Public and private clones were assessed among the 100 most prevalent clones of each patient and control. Susac-specific clones were defined as absent from healthy and MS cohorts, about 1,100 published viral clones and other ImmuneACCESS disease sequences. In-frame beta chains were kept once TCRdb had trimmed the public reads at Q25 with fastp and called clones with MiXCR. Identical CDR3 proteins give one entry, which carries the most common genes and DNA. The authors' filters were not applied to this entry. This sample comprises approximately 270,000 distinct CDR3 sequences, just over 90% of them detected only once. Jointly, the top ten make up 0.065% to 0.08% of the sample.

This TCR was sampled from a human donor with multiple sclerosis. The V and J genes are TRBV29-1 and TRBJ2-1; TRBD1 fits 10 bases in the junction. Input material: CD4+ T cells from PBMCs. The DNA sequence is given as TGCAGCGTTGCGGTGGGGACAGGGGCAAATGAGCAGTTCTTC. Translated, this gives CSVAVGTGANEQFF.